This T cell receptor (beta chain) appears in the sequencing data of a study of identical twins. Points from the study as a whole: Recombination models fit unrelated individuals' TCR alpha sharing but underestimated twins'.

This clonotype was observed a handful of times. Its antigen is not identified. Template switching introduced a universal primer site, and the cDNA bore unique molecular identifiers. TCRdb recomputed calls from the 5' RACE reads with MiXCR, one row per CDR3 protein. Of about 200,000 distinct CDR3 sequences listed, less than 9.5% are singletons. The source is a woman under 30 in good health. Sequenced: memory (CD45RO+) T cells sorted from blood.

The CDR3 loop is CASRDSGGQPQHF. CDR3 nucleotides: TGTGCCAGCAGAGACTCAGGGGGTCAGCCCCAGCATTTT. V usage is TRBV2 and J usage is TRBJ1-5; 7 nucleotides align to TRBD1. The J segment lost 6 bases and the V segment lost 6 bases, leaving 5 bases of the junction unmatched. Germline V gene sequence: CDR1 SNHLY, CDR2 FYNNEI. The CDR3 runs to 13 residues. Complete variable domain (other parts from reference TRBV2 and TRBJ1-5): EPEVTQTPSHQVTQMGQEVILRCVPISNHLYFYWYRQILGQKVEFLVSFYNNEISEKSEIFDDQFSVERPDGSNFTLKIRSTKLEDSAMYFCASRDSGGQPQHFGDGTRLSIL.